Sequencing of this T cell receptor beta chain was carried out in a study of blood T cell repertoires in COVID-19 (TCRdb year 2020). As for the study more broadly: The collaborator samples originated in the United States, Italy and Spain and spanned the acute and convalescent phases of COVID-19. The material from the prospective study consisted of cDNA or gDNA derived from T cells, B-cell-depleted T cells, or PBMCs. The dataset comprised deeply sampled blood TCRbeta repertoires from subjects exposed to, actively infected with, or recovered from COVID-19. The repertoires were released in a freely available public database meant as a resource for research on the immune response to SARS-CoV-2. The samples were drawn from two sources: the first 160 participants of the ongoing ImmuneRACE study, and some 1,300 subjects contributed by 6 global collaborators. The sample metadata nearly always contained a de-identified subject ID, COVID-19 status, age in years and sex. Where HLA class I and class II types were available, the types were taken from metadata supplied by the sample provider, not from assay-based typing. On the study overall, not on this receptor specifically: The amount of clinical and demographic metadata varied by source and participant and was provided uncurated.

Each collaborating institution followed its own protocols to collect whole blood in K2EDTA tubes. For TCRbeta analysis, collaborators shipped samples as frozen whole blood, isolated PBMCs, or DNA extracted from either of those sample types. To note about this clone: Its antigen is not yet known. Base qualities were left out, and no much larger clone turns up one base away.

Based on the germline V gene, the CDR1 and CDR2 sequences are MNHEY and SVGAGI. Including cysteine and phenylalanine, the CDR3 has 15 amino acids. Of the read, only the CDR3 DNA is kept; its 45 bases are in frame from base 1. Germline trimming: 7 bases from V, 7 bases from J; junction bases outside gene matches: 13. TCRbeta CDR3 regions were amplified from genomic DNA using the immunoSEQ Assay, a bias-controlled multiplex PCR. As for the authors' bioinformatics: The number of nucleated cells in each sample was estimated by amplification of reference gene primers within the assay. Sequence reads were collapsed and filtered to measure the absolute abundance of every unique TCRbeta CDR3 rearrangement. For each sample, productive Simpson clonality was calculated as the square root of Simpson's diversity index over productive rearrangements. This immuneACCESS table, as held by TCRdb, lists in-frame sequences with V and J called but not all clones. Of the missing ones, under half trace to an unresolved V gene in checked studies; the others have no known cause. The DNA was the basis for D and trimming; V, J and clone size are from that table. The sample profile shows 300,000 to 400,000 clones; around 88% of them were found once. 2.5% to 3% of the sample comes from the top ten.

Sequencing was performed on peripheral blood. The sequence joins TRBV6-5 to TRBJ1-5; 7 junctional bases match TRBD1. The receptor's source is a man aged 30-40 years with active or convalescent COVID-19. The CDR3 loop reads CASIHYRQGGQPQHF. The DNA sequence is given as TGTGCCAGCATCCACTACAGACAGGGTGGACAGCCCCAGCATTTT.